These 7 T cell receptor beta chains came from one sample sequenced in a study of tumor-infiltrating lymphocytes in primary liver carcinoma. Reverse transcription of 500 ng total RNA with a constant-region primer produced TCR beta cDNA. Library construction for TCR beta comprised three nested multiplex PCR rounds performed with slightly modified ARM-PCR. Both of the initial two PCR rounds ran for 10 cycles and employed TRBV1-TRBV30 forward primers alongside a C-beta reverse primer. TCRdb itself ran the multiplex PCR reads through MiXCR, one entry per CDR3 protein. This table holds roughly 120,000 distinct CDR3 sequences, 50% to 80% found once. Both RNA and DNA were isolated together from 20-30 mg of bulk tissue that had not been sorted. Sequenced sample: liver tumor tissue from sampling region 3. Subset specified: tumor region T3, left-lateral pole. The receptors here all came from a woman in her sixties or seventies with primary liver carcinoma and hepatitis B virus infection.

This clonotype has a count of ten or more. The V call is TRBV4-2, the J call TRBJ2-5, with 11 bases lining up with TRBD2. Germline assignment: CDR1 LGHNA and CDR2 YNFKEQ. This CDR3 has 16 amino acids. The J segment lost 2 bases and the V segment lost 4 bases, leaving 6 bases of the junction unmatched. The CDR3: CASSPAGLAEQETQYF. Here the CDR3 DNA reads TGTGCCAGCAGCCCCGCGGGACTAGCGGAACAAGAGACCCAGTACTTC.

The gene calls are TRBV11-3 and TRBJ1-5; D unclear. Germline V gene sequence: CDR1 SGHNT, CDR2 YENEEA. Trimming shortened V by 7 bases and J by 5 bases, and 15 bases separated the two germline ends. CDR3 length: 14 amino acids. CDR3 protein: CASIPRTGYQPQHF. The CDR3, as DNA: TGTGCCAGCATCCCAAGGACGGGGTATCAGCCCCAGCATTTT. Supplemented by reference TRBV11-3 and TRBJ1-5, the full variable domain reads EAGVVQSPRYKIIEKKQPVAFWCNPISGHNTLYWYLQNLGQGPELLIRYENEEAVDDSQLPKDRFSAERLKGVDSTLKIQPAELGDSAVYLCASIPRTGYQPQHFGDGTRLSIL.

This clonotype has ten or more counts. This chain joins TRBV5-4 and TRBJ2-1; D is uncertain. Trimming left V 0 bases short and J 0 bases short, with 13 bases between. Germline V lookup: CDR1 SGHNT, CDR2 YYREEE (reference sequence). This CDR3 is 17 amino acids long. The CDR3 nucleotides read TGTGCCAGCAGCTTGGGATGGCGAAGGAGCTCCTACAATGAGCAGTTCTTC. Translation: CASSLGWRRSSYNEQFF.

On this clonotype itself: Because it lacks the conserved phenylalanine or tryptophan at the end, this CDR3 is likely a read error. The chain joins TRBV6-5 to TRBJ2-3; 9 positions match TRBD2. Germline assignment: CDR1 MNHEY and CDR2 SVGAGI. The CDR3 sequence is 16 residues long. The chain's CDR3 is CASSGAGLATTDTQYL. The DNA for the CDR3 is TGTGCCAGCAGCGGGGCCGGACTAGCGACCACAGATACACAGTATCTT.

Comments on this clonotype: At one of its ends the junction is not consistent with the germline gene, which may arise from a read error. The chain uses TRBV28 and TRBJ1-2; no reliable D call. The CDR3 extends over 13 amino acids. Germline CDR1 reads MDHEN; CDR2 reads SYDVKM. The CDR3 coding sequence is TGTGCCGGCAGTCCAGACCTTACACGGGGCTACACCTTC. Protein: CAGSPDLTRGYTF.

Details on this clonotype: One junction end disagrees with the germline gene, perhaps due to a read error. V and J are TRBV6-5 and TRBJ2-3; 8 bases are shared with TRBD2. Germline assignment: CDR1 MNHEY and CDR2 SVGAGI. This CDR3 is built from 18 residues. This CDR3 is CASRYSYPGTSTTDTQYF. As DNA, the CDR3 is TGTGCCAGCAGATACTCCTATCCCGGGACTAGTACCACAGATACGCAGTATTTT.

The genes are TRBV10-3 and TRBJ1-1, with D tentatively TRBD1 (6 bases). The CDR3 consists of 14 residues. Trimming left V 6 bases short and J 3 bases short, with 14 bases between. Germline V gene lookup returns CDR1 ENHRY and CDR2 SYGVKD. CDR3 residues: CAISEERGDTEAFF. The CDR3 coding sequence is TGTGCCATCAGCGAGGAAAGGGGGGACACTGAAGCTTTCTTT.